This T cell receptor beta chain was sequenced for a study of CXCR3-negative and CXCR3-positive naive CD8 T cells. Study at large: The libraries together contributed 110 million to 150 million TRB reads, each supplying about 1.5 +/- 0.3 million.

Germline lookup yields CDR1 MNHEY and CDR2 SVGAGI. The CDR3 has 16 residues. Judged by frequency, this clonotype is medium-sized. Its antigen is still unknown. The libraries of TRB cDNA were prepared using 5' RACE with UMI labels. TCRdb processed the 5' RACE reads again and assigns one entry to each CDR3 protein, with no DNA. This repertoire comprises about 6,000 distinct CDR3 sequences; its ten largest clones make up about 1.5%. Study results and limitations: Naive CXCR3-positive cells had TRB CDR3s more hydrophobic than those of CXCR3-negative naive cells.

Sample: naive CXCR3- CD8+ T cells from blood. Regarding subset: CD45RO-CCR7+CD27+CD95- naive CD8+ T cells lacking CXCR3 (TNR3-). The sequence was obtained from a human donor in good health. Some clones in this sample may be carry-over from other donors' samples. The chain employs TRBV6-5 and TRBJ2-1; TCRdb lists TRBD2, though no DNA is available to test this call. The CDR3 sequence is CASRPSSGSSYNEQFF.